This T cell receptor (beta chain) was obtained from a study of CD8 T cells in Susac syndrome. The authors reverse transcribed roughly 0.5 to 1 ug RNA with random hexamers. Via MiXCR, TCRdb re-called the immunoSEQ multiplex PCR reads, giving one row per CDR3 protein. This table has 90,000 or so distinct CDR3 sequences, approximately 92% appearing once. Germline loops: CDR1 MNHEY, CDR2 SMNVEV (reference sequence). The V and J ends lost 5 bases and 4 bases respectively, with 11 bases between them. CDR3 length equals 13 residues. This clonotype originated in a human donor in good health. The V and J genes are TRBV27 and TRBJ1-1, with D unresolved. The sequencing sample was made of CD8+ T cells from PBMCs. CDR3 nucleotides: TGTGCCAGCAGTAGCGGGGAGACCACTGAAGCTTTCTTT. Translation gives CASSSGETTEAFF.